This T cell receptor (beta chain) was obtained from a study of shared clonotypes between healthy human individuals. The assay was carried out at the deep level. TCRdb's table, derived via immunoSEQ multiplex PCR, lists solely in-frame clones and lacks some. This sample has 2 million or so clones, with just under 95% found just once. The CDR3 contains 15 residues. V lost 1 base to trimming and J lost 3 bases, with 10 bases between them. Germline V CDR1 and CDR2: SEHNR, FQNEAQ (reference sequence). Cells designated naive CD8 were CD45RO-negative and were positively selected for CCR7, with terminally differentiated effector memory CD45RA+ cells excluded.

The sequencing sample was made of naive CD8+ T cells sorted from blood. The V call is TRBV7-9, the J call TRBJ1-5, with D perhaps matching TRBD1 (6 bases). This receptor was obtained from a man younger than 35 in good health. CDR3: CASSLDRVPNQPQHF. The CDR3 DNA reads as TGTGCCAGCAGCTTAGACAGGGTCCCCAATCAGCCCCAGCATTTT.